The following is a T cell receptor beta chain sequence with its context. Its antigen is not identified. CDR1 SGHVS and CDR2 FQNEAQ come from the germline V gene. V gave up 6 bases and J gave up 9 bases; unmatched junction bases: 3. This CDR3 spans 13 amino acids. This sample is drawn from a study of CD8+ T cells in alopecia areata. Isolated RNA was reverse transcribed into cDNA used as the sequencing template. The assay was immunoSEQ multiplex PCR, and TCRdb's table has in-frame clones only and misses some. The sample has about 210,000 clones, approximately 65% seen once. This sample's treatment: oral pan-JAK inhibitor, 5-10 mg twice daily. Study conclusions and caveats: Expanded CD8+ clones among the top 100, as well as scalp clonality, were significantly decreased by tofacitinib. Scalp samples also yield sequences of resident alphabeta T cells from normal skin.

This chain connects TRBV7-8 to TRBJ2-5; 14 positions match TRBD2. The clonotype comes from a human donor with alopecia areata. Here the sequenced sample was CD4+ T cells sorted from blood, taken at approximately week 42, from a patient treated with tofacitinib. As DNA, the CDR3 is TGTGCCAGCAGGCGACTAGCGGGGGGGGCCCAGTACTTC. It codes for CASRRLAGGAQYF.